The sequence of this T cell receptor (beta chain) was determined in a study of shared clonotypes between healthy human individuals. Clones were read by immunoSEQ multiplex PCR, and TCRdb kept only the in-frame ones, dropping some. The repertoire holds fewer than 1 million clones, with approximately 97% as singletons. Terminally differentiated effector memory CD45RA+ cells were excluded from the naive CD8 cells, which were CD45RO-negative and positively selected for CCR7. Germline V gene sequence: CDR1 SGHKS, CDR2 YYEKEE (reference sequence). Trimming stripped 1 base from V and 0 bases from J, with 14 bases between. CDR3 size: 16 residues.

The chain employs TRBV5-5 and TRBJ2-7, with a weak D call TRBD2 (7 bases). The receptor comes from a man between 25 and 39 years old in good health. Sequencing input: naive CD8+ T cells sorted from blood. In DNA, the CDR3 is TGTGCCAGCAGCTTGCGGAACGGGGGGCTCTCCTACGAGCAGTACTTC. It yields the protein CASSLRNGGLSYEQYF. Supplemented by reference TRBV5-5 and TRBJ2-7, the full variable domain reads DAGVTQSPTHLIKTRGQQVTLRCSPISGHKSVSWYQQVLGQGPQFIFQYYEKEERGRGNFPDRFSARQFPNYSSELNVNALLLGDSALYLCASSLRNGGLSYEQYFGPGTRLTVT.